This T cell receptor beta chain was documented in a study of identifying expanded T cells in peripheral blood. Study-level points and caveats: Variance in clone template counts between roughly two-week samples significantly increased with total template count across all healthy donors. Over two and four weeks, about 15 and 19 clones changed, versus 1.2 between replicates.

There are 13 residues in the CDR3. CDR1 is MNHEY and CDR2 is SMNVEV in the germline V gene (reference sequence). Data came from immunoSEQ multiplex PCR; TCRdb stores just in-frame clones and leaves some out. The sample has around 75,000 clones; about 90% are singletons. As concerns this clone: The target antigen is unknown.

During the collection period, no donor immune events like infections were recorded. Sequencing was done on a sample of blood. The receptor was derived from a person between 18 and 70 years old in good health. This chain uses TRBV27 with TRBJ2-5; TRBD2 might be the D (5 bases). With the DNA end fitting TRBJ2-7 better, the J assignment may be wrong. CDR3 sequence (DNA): TGTGCCAGCAGTTTTTCCGGGAACTACGAGCAGTACTTC. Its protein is CASSFSGNYEQYF.